The sequence of this TCR beta chain was determined in a study of neurological immune-mediated disorders. Study-wide findings and caveats: No CDR3 amino acid sequences recurred among expanded clones across subjects, suggesting private repertoires in all groups. The study found the most TCR clonal expansion in HTLV-1-associated myelopathy and the least in multiple sclerosis, below healthy controls.

Germline-derived CDR1 and CDR2 are SGHKS and YYEKEE (reference sequence). The CDR3 runs 12 residues. J was trimmed by 7 bases and V by 3 bases; bases with no gene match: 2. The time point denotes: longitudinal time-point 1 (baseline). The starting material, 2 million PBMCs stored at -80 C, gave rise to the unsorted libraries. On this clonotype itself: Its antigen is currently unknown. A much larger clone lies one base from this, so it may be a read error.

Using its own MiXCR run on the 5' RACE reads, TCRdb lists one record per CDR3 protein. The sample lists 50,000 to 70,000 distinct CDR3 sequences, about 10% occurring once. The TCR comes from a male donor with HTLV-1-associated myelopathy (HAM/TSP). The source material was PBMCs. The genes are TRBV5-5 and TRBJ1-2; 8 bases match TRBD1. The CDR3 spells CASSWTGTGYTF. The CDR3 DNA reads TGTGCCAGCAGCTGGACAGGGACTGGCTACACCTTC.